This T cell receptor beta chain came from a study of blood T cell repertoires in COVID-19. Overall study: Acute and convalescent COVID-19 samples came from the United States, Italy and Spain. T cells, B-cell-depleted T cells, or PBMCs provided the cDNA or gDNA that served as material.

The CDR3 loop spans 14 amino acids. Losses at the gene ends were 5 bases for V and 3 bases for J; bases not matched to a gene: 0. CDR1 and CDR2 (germline): MNHEY, SMNVEV (reference sequence). Methods used by the authors: Scientists estimated how many nucleated cells there were by amplifying reference gene primers. Produced via immunoSEQ multiplex PCR; TCRdb's table is partial and in-frame only. That table gives V, J and clone size, and the DNA gave D and trimming. The sample shows about 130,000 clones, 70% to 85% of them seen only once. V is TRBV27 and J is TRBJ2-7; 14 positions match TRBD2. The sequenced sample was peripheral blood. This sequence originates from a man between 60 and 75 years old who had recovered from COVID-19. Written as DNA, the CDR3 is TGTGCCAGCAGTGGACTAGCGGGGGGCTACGAGCAGTACTTC. Its translation is CASSGLAGGYEQYF.